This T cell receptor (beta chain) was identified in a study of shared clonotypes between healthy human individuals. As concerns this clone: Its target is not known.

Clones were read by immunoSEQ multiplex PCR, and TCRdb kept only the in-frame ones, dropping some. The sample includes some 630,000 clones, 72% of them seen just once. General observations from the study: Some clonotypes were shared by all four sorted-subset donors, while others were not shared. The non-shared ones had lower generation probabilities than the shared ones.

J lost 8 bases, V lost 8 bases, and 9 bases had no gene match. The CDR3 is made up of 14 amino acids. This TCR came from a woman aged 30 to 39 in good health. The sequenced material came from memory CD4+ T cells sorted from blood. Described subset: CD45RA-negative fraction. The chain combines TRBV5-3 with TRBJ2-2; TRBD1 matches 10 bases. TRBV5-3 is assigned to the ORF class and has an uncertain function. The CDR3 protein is CASSGDRGRGELFF. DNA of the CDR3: TGTGCCAGCAGCGGGGACAGGGGTCGAGGGGAGCTGTTTTTT.